Listed below are T cell receptor beta chains from one sample, sequenced in a study of blood T cell repertoires in COVID-19. TCRdb's copy holds only in-frame clones and misses some; the assay was immunoSEQ multiplex PCR. The table records about 110,000 clones, under 75% of them present only once. Source material: peripheral blood. These receptors came from an elderly man with acute or convalescent COVID-19. Both conserved end residues are part of each CDR3. Each record gives: V gene, CDR3 length, clone size, J gene, CDR3 protein. Rows may omit the clone size; those that give it use once, few, many or a size class.

>TRBV5-1|15|-|TRBJ2-1
CASSLSGSSYNEQFF
>TRBV6-6|15|few|TRBJ2-2
CASSYSTGGTGELFF
>TRBV25-1|15|-|TRBJ1-2
CASSEAQGAPSGYTF
>TRBV29-1|17|-|TRBJ1-1
CSVGGGTGGPVNTEAFF
>TRBV23-1|16|-|TRBJ2-7
CASSQATSGNLYEQYF
>TRBV5-4|13|-|TRBJ2-7
CASSIAGSGEQYF
>TRBV29-1|12|many|TRBJ1-5
CSVRQPNQPQHF
>TRBV2|14|few|TRBJ2-7
CASSEVPRQGEQYF
>TRBV28|17|-|TRBJ2-2
CASSFFPRREQTGELFF
>TRBV5-1|14|-|TRBJ2-5
CASKSEGERETQYF
>TRBV2|11|few|TRBJ2-7
CASSRQVEQYF
>TRBV9|15|-|TRBJ1-5
CASSVEGVINQPQHF
>TRBV3-1/TRBV3-2|15|-|TRBJ2-4
CASSGQILAKNIQYF
>TRBV7-9|16|-|TRBJ1-5
CASSLTGMGSNQPQHF
>TRBV4-2|17|-|TRBJ2-1
CASSQRTPGLGTDEQFF
>TRBV6-6|16|-|TRBJ2-1
CASSPSGTGEEDEQFF
>TRBV7-9|14|once|TRBJ1-5
CASSLETANQPQHF
>TRBV29-1|13|many|TRBJ2-7
CSFGQDSTAEQYF
>TRBV18|16|-|TRBJ2-5
CASSPGGGGPGETQYF
>TRBV11-2|13|many|TRBJ1-2
CASSPDRDYGYTF
>TRBV18|12|-|TRBJ1-2
CASSGTVYGYTF
>TRBV28|15|-|TRBJ1-3
CASSTGQVSGNTIYF
>TRBV25-1|14|-|TRBJ2-7
CASSEWGGSYEQYF
>TRBV9|13|few|TRBJ2-2
CASSVGNTGELFF
>TRBV28|13|-|TRBJ2-3
CASSLFRRERQYF
>TRBV28|14|-|TRBJ2-5
CASSPRGGTKTQYF
>TRBV11-3|14|once|TRBJ2-3
CASSSRTSGDTQYF
>TRBV13|15|-|TRBJ2-1
CASKGANRNYNEQFF
>TRBV28|13|few|TRBJ2-7
CASSQGGGYEQYF
>TRBV18|15|-|TRBJ2-5
CASSPGTGGRETQYF
>TRBV7-2|15|once|TRBJ2-1
CASSLRGRLYNEQFF
>TRBV3-1/TRBV3-2|15|-|TRBJ2-1
CASSQVRGSTNEQFF
>TRBV27|15|few|TRBJ2-7
CASSLGTGSGYEQYF
>TRBV9|15|-|TRBJ2-2
CASNHPGGSAGELFF
>TRBV18|12|-|TRBJ1-6
CASSSSSSPLHF
>TRBV12-3/TRBV12-4|13|-|TRBJ2-7
CASSGYLGGEQYF